A single sample gave rise to the 23 T cell receptor beta chains below, sequenced in a study of beta chain features in type 1 diabetes. TCRB transcripts that were expressed got sequenced, as all of the isolated RNA had been reverse transcribed. Only in-frame clones appear in the TCRdb table, and some are missing; sequencing was by immunoSEQ multiplex PCR. The sample lists roughly 310,000 clones, 8% to 13% seen once, with approximately 0.016% in the top ten. Sequenced sample: naive CD4+ T cells from blood. These receptors were taken from a woman aged 25 to 45 in good health.

In DNA, the CDR3 is TGTGCCAGCAGCTTAAGGGAGGAGCCCCAAGAGACCCAGTACTTC. Protein product: CASSLREEPQETQYF. This chain joins TRBV7-9 and TRBJ2-5; TRBD2 might be the D (6 bases). V was clipped by 2 bases and J by 1 base, with 11 bases between them. CDR3 length equals 15 residues. Per the germline V gene, CDR1 is SEHNR and CDR2 is FQNEAQ (reference sequence).

This clone appeared a few times. One end of the junction fails to match germline, which may point to a read error. CDR3 amino acids: CASSLGLAGSDTQYF. CDR3 sequence (DNA): TGTGCTAGCAGCTTAGGACTAGCGGGATCAGATACGCAGTATTTT. V is TRBV7-7 and J is TRBJ2-3; 12 nucleotides agree with TRBD2. CDR3 length: 15 residues. Germline assignment: CDR1 SSHAT and CDR2 FNYEAQ (reference sequence).

The chain carries TRBV5-6 and TRBJ2-6; 7 bases agree with TRBD1. The CDR3 contains 17 residues. Per the germline V gene, CDR1 is SGHDT and CDR2 is YYEEEE. V lost 3 bases to trimming and J lost 4 bases; unmatched junction nucleotides: 10. In nucleotides, the CDR3 is TGTGCCAGCAGCTGGGGCGCGACAGGGCTCGGGGCCAACGTCCTGACTTTC. Translation gives CASSWGATGLGANVLTF.

The sample holds a few counts of this clone. The chain carries TRBV25-1 and TRBJ1-2; 8 bases fit TRBD1. Per germline, CDR1 MGHDK and CDR2 SYGVNS. CDR3 length: 17 residues. V gave up 4 bases and J gave up 3 bases; unmatched junction bases: 13. CDR3 DNA: TGTGCCAGCAGTGCCTATGACAGGGGCCGGCCTTACTATGGCTACACCTTC. Amino acid sequence: CASSAYDRGRPYYGYTF.

This clone has just a few counts. V and J are TRBV19 and TRBJ2-5, with 7 bases fitting TRBD1. Trimming took 1 base from V and 1 from J; bases not matched to a gene: 6. The germline V gene encodes CDR1 LNHDA and CDR2 SQIVND (reference sequence). The CDR3 is made up of 16 amino acids. The CDR3 sequence: CASSIGPGTAQETQYF. The CDR3 coding sequence is TGTGCCAGTAGTATAGGTCCAGGGACAGCCCAAGAGACCCAGTACTTC.

The V gene is TRBV5-1, the J gene TRBJ2-3, with TRBD2 identical over 9 bases. The germline gives CDR1 SGHRS, CDR2 YFSETQ. V shed 0 bases, J shed 9 bases, and the junction held 17 bases outside the gene matches. CDR3 length equals 18 residues. The CDR3 bases are TGCGCCAGCAGCTTGGCAGGACCTAGCGGGACATTCATTGGGACGCAGTATTTT. It yields the protein CASSLAGPSGTFIGTQYF.

This clone was recorded a few times. CDR3 residues: CASSLEGTSGSHSQFF. CDR3 nucleotides: TGTGCCAGCAGCTTGGAAGGGACTAGCGGGAGCCATAGTCAGTTCTTC. This chain joins TRBV7-6 and TRBJ2-1; TRBD2 aligns across 14 bases. Germline CDR1 and CDR2: SGHVS and FNYEAQ. The length of the CDR3 is 16 residues. V was clipped by 3 bases and J by 13 bases; unmatched bases: 11.

This sequence joins TRBV4-3 and TRBJ1-2, with TRBD1 identical over 7 bases. V was clipped by 0 bases and J by 4 bases; unmatched bases: 5. Germline CDR1 reads LGHNA; CDR2 reads YSLEER. The CDR3 runs to 15 residues. CDR3 bases: TGCGCCAGCAGCCAAGATTCAGAGGGGGCCTATGGCTACACCTTC. Its protein product is CASSQDSEGAYGYTF.

V is TRBV7-9 and J is TRBJ1-1; no definite D call. The CDR3 spans 14 residues. V dropped 2 bases and J dropped 1 base, with 8 bases sitting between them. Germline V CDR1 and CDR2: SEHNR, FQNEAQ (reference sequence). The CDR3, as DNA: TGTGCCAGCAGCTTACCTCTTTGGAACACTGAAGCTTTCTTT. Its translation is CASSLPLWNTEAFF.

This clone showed up just a few times. The junction departs from germline at one end; a sequencing error may be responsible. The J gene is TRBJ2-1, the V gene TRBV7-7, with TRBD2 matching over 11 bases. Germline CDR1 is SSHAT and CDR2 is FNYEAQ (reference sequence). CDR3 length equals 17 residues. Here the CDR3 DNA reads TGTGCTAGCAGCCTCATTAGCGGGAGGGACTCCTACAATGAGCAGTTCTTC. Amino acids: CASSLISGRDSYNEQFF.

The rearrangement joins TRBV28 to TRBJ2-1; D may be TRBD2 (5 bases). V lost 3 bases and J lost 0, with 12 bases in between. Germline CDR1 is MDHEN and CDR2 is SYDVKM. This CDR3 contains 16 residues. This CDR3 reads CASSFGGSLSYNEQFF. The CDR3 DNA follows: TGTGCCAGCAGTTTTGGAGGCTCGCTCTCCTACAATGAGCAGTTCTTC. Full variable domain (outside the CDR3, taken from reference TRBV28 and TRBJ2-1): DVKVTQSSRYLVKRTGEKVFLECVQDMDHENMFWYRQDPGLGLRLIYFSYDVKMKEKGDIPEGYSVSREKKERFSLILESASTNQTSMYLCASSFGGSLSYNEQFFGPGTRLTVL.

The J gene is TRBJ1-5, the V gene TRBV28, with D possibly matching TRBD1 (6 bases). Trimming left V 4 bases short and J 2 bases short, with 15 bases between. The CDR3 consists of 16 residues. Germline assignment: CDR1 MDHEN and CDR2 SYDVKM. The CDR3: CASSSIQGSGNQPQHF. Here the CDR3 DNA reads TGTGCCAGCAGTTCAATTCAGGGGAGTGGCAATCAGCCCCAGCATTTT.

The chain joins TRBV19 to TRBJ2-4, with TRBD1 identical over 7 bases. The CDR3 has 15 amino acids. Germline trimming cut 5 bases from V and 2 bases from J; bases unmatched to any gene: 6. Germline CDR1 is LNHDA and CDR2 is SQIVND (reference sequence). CDR3 residues: CASSQEQGTKNIQYF. In DNA, the CDR3 is TGTGCCAGTAGTCAAGAACAGGGGACCAAAAACATTCAGTACTTC.

Worth noting for this clone: Other nucleotide sequences in the sample specify the same CDR3. This rearrangement joins TRBV6-5 to TRBJ2-5; TRBD1 matches at 8 bases. There are 15 residues in the CDR3. Germline V gene data show CDR1 as MNHEY and CDR2 as SVGAGI. The V segment lost 2 bases and the J segment 5 bases; nucleotides outside the gene matches: 7. The DNA of the CDR3 is TGTGCCAGCAGTTACGACAGGGGCCGCCAGGAGACCCAGTACTTC. The encoded protein is CASSYDRGRQETQYF.

This clone was recorded a few times. The V gene is TRBV18, the J gene TRBJ2-7; D may be TRBD2 (5 bases). CDR1 and CDR2 (germline): KGHSH, LQKENI. This CDR3 has 14 residues. Trimming removed 3 bases from V and 11 bases from J, with 20 bases in between. CDR3 sequence: CASSPDRTSTREYF. CDR3 nucleotide sequence: TGTGCCAGCTCACCGGACCGTACCTCTACGAGGGAGTACTTC.

In this sample, this clone turned up a few times. CDR3 nucleotide sequence: TGTGCCAGCAGTTCTCGATGGACAGCGAACTATGGCTACACCTTC. It encodes CASSSRWTANYGYTF. The chain has TRBV28 and TRBJ1-2; D is perhaps TRBD1 (6 bases). The CDR3 consists of 15 residues. Germline CDR1 reads MDHEN; CDR2 reads SYDVKM. V dropped 4 bases and J dropped 2 bases, with 14 bases sitting between them.

The V and J genes are TRBV5-1 and TRBJ2-7, with TRBD1 matching over 7 bases. V was clipped by 1 base and J by 2 bases; unmatched bases: 6. The CDR3 runs 15 residues. The germline CDR1 and CDR2 sequences are SGHRS and YFSETQ. DNA for the CDR3: TGCGCCAGCAGCTTGTCCGGGACAGCTACCTACGAGCAGTACTTC. As protein: CASSLSGTATYEQYF.

The J gene is TRBJ2-7, the V gene TRBV5-4, with TRBD2 identical over 7 bases. Losses at the gene ends were 2 bases for V and 7 bases for J; bases not matched to a gene: 12. The CDR3 has 15 amino acids. In germline, CDR1 is SGHNT, CDR2 YYREEE (reference sequence). Here the CDR3 reads CASSFGAGVTEEQYF. The CDR3 DNA follows: TGTGCCAGCAGCTTTGGTGCGGGAGTGACGGAAGAGCAGTACTTC.

With regard to this clone: The junction departs from germline at one end; a sequencing error may be responsible. The chain is built from TRBV7-7 and TRBJ2-3, with a tentative D call TRBD2 (6 bases). CDR1 is SSHAT, CDR2 FNYEAQ, per germline (reference sequence). This CDR3 has 15 amino acids. CDR3 in DNA: TGTGCTAGCAGCTTAGGTAGCGGATCCACAGATACGCAGTATTTT. Translating gives CASSLGSGSTDTQYF.

The chain joins TRBV6-5 to TRBJ2-7; D possibly corresponds to TRBD1 (5 bases). Germline values: CDR1 MNHEY, CDR2 SVGAGI. V lost 6 bases and J lost 2, with 8 bases in between. The CDR3 loop spans 12 amino acids. The CDR3 is CASRQGPYEQYF. Written as DNA, the CDR3 is TGTGCCAGCAGGCAGGGCCCCTACGAGCAGTACTTC.

The CDR3 reads CASSTPGGEQFF. Here the CDR3 DNA reads TGTGCCAGCAGCACCCCGGGGGGTGAGCAGTTCTTC. This chain connects TRBV7-3 to TRBJ2-1; 7 bases match TRBD2. The junction had 4 bases not matched to a gene; V was cut back by 5 bases and J by 9 bases. Germline-derived CDR1 and CDR2 are SGHTA and FQGTGA. The CDR3 sequence is 12 residues long.

This clone has more than one count but fewer than ten. The chain has TRBV4-1 and TRBJ2-6; D uncertain. Trimming removed 1 base at V and 0 bases at J, with 13 bases between. Germline CDR1 is MGHRA and CDR2 is YSYEKL. This CDR3 is 18 amino acids long. The CDR3 nucleotides are TGCGCCAGCAGCCAAGGCGGTCCGGGTGTCTCTGGGGCCAACGTCCTGACTTTC. Translating it yields CASSQGGPGVSGANVLTF.

This clone was detected only once. This rearrangement joins TRBV2 to TRBJ1-1; 11 bases align to TRBD1. The germline V gene encodes CDR1 SNHLY and CDR2 FYNNEI. This CDR3 has 13 residues. J was trimmed by 5 bases and V by 8 bases; bases with no gene match: 4. The CDR3 loop reads CASHGTGGTEAFF. CDR3 DNA: TGTGCCAGCCACGGGACAGGGGGGACTGAAGCTTTCTTT.